The 21 T cell receptor beta chains listed next were all sequenced from one sample in a study of human T cells and chemical hapten exposure. One entry per CDR3 protein results from TCRdb running MiXCR on the RACE reads. The data contain 350,000 to 450,000 distinct CDR3 sequences, roughly 5.3% of them singletons. The sample's time point: pre-sensitization, week 0. Treatment given: therapeutic diphenylcyclopropenone sensitization with weekly scalp DPC. The sequenced sample was whole blood, obtained in connection with sensitization to the hapten diphenylcyclopropenone (DPC). The source of these receptors is a woman aged 50 to 65 with alopecia areata. Some clones in this sample may be carry-over from other donors' samples.

The chain joins TRBV28 to TRBJ2-1; 7 nucleotides align to TRBD1. CDR1 and CDR2 from the germline V gene are MDHEN and SYDVKM. V lost 5 bases and J lost 0; bases outside the gene matches: 4. The length of the CDR3 is 15 residues. The CDR3 nucleotides are TGTGCCAGCAGTCAGGGACAGATCTCCTACAATGAGCAGTTCTTC. This gives the protein CASSQGQISYNEQFF.

This clonotype was counted only a few times. The V call is TRBV3-1, the J call TRBJ1-6; a weak D match, TRBD1 (6 bases). Trimming shortened V by 4 bases and J by 10 bases, and 14 bases separated the two germline ends. This CDR3 contains 14 residues. Germline V gene data show CDR1 as LGHDT and CDR2 as YNNKEL (reference sequence). The CDR3 DNA reads TGTGCCAGCAGCCCCCGGGACACCCGATCACCCCTCCACTTT. This translates into CASSPRDTRSPLHF.

This clonotype was counted ten times or more. The rearrangement links TRBV12-3 or TRBV12-4 to TRBJ2-1; 8 bases are shared with TRBD2. The trim removed 3 bases at V and 10 bases at J, leaving 11 bases unmatched. CDR3 length: 15 amino acids. This chain's CDR3 is CASSFSSSGEQEQFF. CDR3 sequence (DNA): TGTGCCAGCAGTTTCTCGAGTAGCGGGGAACAGGAGCAGTTCTTC.

Written as DNA, the CDR3 is TGTGCCAGCAGCACACGACAGGGGGATCATTTCACAGATACGCAGTATTTT. This encodes CASSTRQGDHFTDTQYF. The chain employs TRBV5-8 and TRBJ2-3, with 9 bases aligning to TRBD1. Germline V gene data show CDR1 as SGHTS and CDR2 as YDEGEE. V was pared by 4 bases and J by 2 bases, with 11 bases of the junction left unmatched. The CDR3 is 17 residues long.

This clonotype was recorded many times. The rearrangement links TRBV20-1 to TRBJ2-1; D is unclear. Trimming cost V 4 bases and J 1 base, with 14 bases left between them. The CDR3 sequence is 15 residues long. CDR1 and CDR2 (germline): DFQATT, SNEGSKA (reference sequence). The CDR3 DNA reads as TGCAGTGCTACTCCCTCTTTGGGTTCCTACAATGAGCAGTTCTTC. It specifies CSATPSLGSYNEQFF.

The chain combines TRBV7-9 with TRBJ2-1; 11 nucleotides agree with TRBD2. Germline lookup yields CDR1 SEHNR and CDR2 FQNEAQ (reference sequence). The CDR3 is 16 residues long. The V and J ends lost 3 bases and 4 bases, in that order; junction bases with no gene match: 5. The DNA for the CDR3 is TGTGCCAGCAGCTTTTCGGGACTAGCGGATTACAATGAGCAGTTCTTC. Translated, it gives CASSFSGLADYNEQFF.

This clonotype was counted ten times or more. The chain recombines TRBV4-1 with TRBJ1-5; possibly TRBD1 for D (5 bases). The V gene lost 0 bases and the J gene lost 3 bases, with 12 bases spanning the gap. Germline CDR1 MGHRA, CDR2 YSYEKL. CDR3 length: 16 residues. CDR3 protein: CASSQEGEGLNQPQHF. CDR3 coding DNA: TGCGCCAGCAGCCAAGAAGGCGAGGGACTCAATCAGCCCCAGCATTTT.

The CDR3 here is CAWSFRSSESPLHF. The CDR3, as DNA: TGTGCCTGGAGTTTCCGGAGCTCAGAATCACCCCTCCACTTT. The V call is TRBV30, the J call TRBJ1-6; no reliable D call. The germline CDR1 and CDR2 sequences are GTSNPN and SVGIG (reference sequence). The germline V and J ends were trimmed by 2 bases and 10 bases, with 15 bases remaining between them. The CDR3 extends over 14 amino acids.

This clonotype has more than one count but fewer than ten. The chain couples TRBV18 to TRBJ2-7, with D perhaps assigned TRBD1 or TRBD2 (6 bases each). Trimming shortened V by 5 bases and J by 7 bases, and 21 bases separated the two germline ends. The CDR3 length is 15 residues. Germline values: CDR1 KGHSH, CDR2 LQKENI. The DNA for the CDR3 is TGTGCCAGCTCAGCCCAATCGGGGGAGCAGGGGGAGCAGTACTTC. Residues: CASSAQSGEQGEQYF.

This clonotype was detected a few times. This sequence joins TRBV28 and TRBJ2-7, with 8 bases aligning to TRBD1. Losses at the gene ends were 2 bases for V and 6 bases for J; bases not matched to a gene: 6. This CDR3 has 14 residues. The germline gives CDR1 MDHEN, CDR2 SYDVKM. The CDR3 reads CASSLRRGHGEQYF. In DNA, the CDR3 is TGTGCCAGCAGTTTACGCAGGGGGCACGGCGAGCAGTACTTC. Complete variable domain (other parts from reference TRBV28 and TRBJ2-7): DVKVTQSSRYLVKRTGEKVFLECVQDMDHENMFWYRQDPGLGLRLIYFSYDVKMKEKGDIPEGYSVSREKKERFSLILESASTNQTSMYLCASSLRRGHGEQYFGPGTRLTVT.

This chain joins TRBV5-4 and TRBJ1-1, with 11 bases matching TRBD1. Germline V CDR1 and CDR2: SGHNT, YYREEE (reference sequence). J lost 4 bases, V lost 5 bases, and 7 bases had no gene match. The CDR3 runs 15 residues. The CDR3 DNA sequence: TGTGCCAGCAGTCCCGGGACAGGGGGAAGCACTGAAGCTTTCTTT. Translation gives CASSPGTGGSTEAFF.

The chain has TRBV2 and TRBJ1-5, with TRBD1 identical over 7 bases. The CDR3 runs to 15 residues. The trim removed 4 bases at V and 4 bases at J, leaving 7 bases unmatched. Per the germline V gene, CDR1 is SNHLY and CDR2 is FYNNEI. The CDR3 region is CASSVPGGYNQPQHF. CDR3 nucleotides: TGTGCCAGCAGTGTCCCAGGGGGTTATAATCAGCCCCAGCATTTT.

This clonotype was recorded many times. The chain carries TRBV20-1 and TRBJ2-4; D not certain. The CDR3 spans 13 residues. Germline CDR1 is DFQATT and CDR2 is SNEGSKA (reference sequence). Trimming stripped 7 bases from V and 5 bases from J, with 15 bases between. The DNA of the CDR3 is TGCAGTGGCTTGACCCCCAGTGAAAACATTCAGTACTTC. Protein sequence: CSGLTPSENIQYF.

The V gene is TRBV30, the J gene TRBJ1-6; perhaps TRBD1 as D (6 bases). The CDR3 contains 14 residues. V was cut by 5 bases and J by 8 bases, with 16 bases left in between. CDR1 GTSNPN and CDR2 SVGIG come from the germline V gene (reference sequence). The CDR3 DNA sequence: TGTGCCTGGGGTCGCGGGGGGCCTGATTCACCCCTCCACTTT. This sequence encodes CAWGRGGPDSPLHF.

In its sample, this clonotype was seen many times. This chain uses TRBV4-1 with TRBJ2-6; D remains ambiguous. CDR3 length: 15 amino acids. Germline CDR1 and CDR2: MGHRA and YSYEKL. With 2 bases removed from V and 4 bases from J, the gap between germline ends came to 9 bases. The CDR3, as DNA: TGCGCCAGCAGCCAATTGATATTCGGGGCCAACGTCCTGACTTTC. It is translated as CASSQLIFGANVLTF.

The rearrangement uses TRBV20-1 and TRBJ2-1, with D hard to call. Trimming pared 3 bases from V and 0 bases from J, leaving 18 bases between. Germline V gene data show CDR1 as DFQATT and CDR2 as SNEGSKA (reference sequence). CDR3 length: 17 amino acids. The CDR3 DNA reads as TGCAGTGCTAGTTCCCCCCAGCAGCTGAGCTCCTACAATGAGCAGTTCTTC. Its translation is CSASSPQQLSSYNEQFF.

This clonotype was counted at least ten times. At one boundary the junction diverges from the germline segment, which might be a read error. V gene TRBV28 combines with J gene TRBJ2-1; 7 positions match TRBD2. Per germline, CDR1 MDHEN and CDR2 SYDVKM. This CDR3 contains 11 residues. This chain's CDR3 is CASSLPAGRVF. The DNA of the CDR3 is TGTGCCAGCAGTCTCCCAGCGGGAAGGGTCTTC.

This clonotype has only a few counts. The gene calls are TRBV5-1 and TRBJ2-3, with 9 bases lining up with TRBD2. The CDR3 covers 16 residues. Germline assignment: CDR1 SGHRS and CDR2 YFSETQ. Unmatched junction bases numbered 7, after V lost 4 bases and J lost 1 base. The CDR3 reads CASSPSIAGGTDTQYF. In DNA form, the CDR3 reads TGCGCCAGCAGCCCCTCAATAGCGGGAGGCACAGATACGCAGTATTTT.

This clonotype was detected many times. The CDR3 sequence is CASSPRSNQPQHF. Here the CDR3 DNA reads TGTGCCAGCAGCCCTCGAAGCAATCAGCCCCAGCATTTT. The chain is built from TRBV7-2 and TRBJ1-5; no definite D call. The CDR3 covers 13 residues. V was pared by 5 bases and J by 1 base, with 6 bases between. CDR1 and CDR2 (germline): SGHTA, FQGNSA.

This clonotype was counted ten times or more. The chain is built from TRBV5-6 and TRBJ2-1; tentatively, D is TRBD1 (6 bases). CDR1 SGHDT and CDR2 YYEEEE come from the germline V gene. Trimming stripped 3 bases from V and 15 bases from J, with 13 bases between. This CDR3 region has 11 residues. The CDR3 region is CASSYGGDLFF. CDR3 nucleotide sequence: TGTGCCAGCAGCTATGGGGGCGATCTGTTCTTC.

This clonotype showed up just a few times. The chain combines TRBV7-6 with TRBJ1-3; D perhaps matches TRBD1 (6 bases). V lost 2 bases to trimming and J lost 0 bases, with 11 bases between them. CDR1 and CDR2 from the germline V gene are SGHVS and FNYEAQ. CDR3 size: 16 residues. The CDR3 protein is CASSLFTGTSGNTIYF. DNA of the CDR3: TGTGCCAGCAGCTTATTTACAGGGACCTCTGGAAACACCATATATTTT.